This T cell receptor (beta chain) was sequenced for a study of shared clonotypes between healthy human individuals. V was clipped by 2 bases and J by 4 bases, with 19 bases between them. The germline V gene encodes CDR1 SGHRS and CDR2 YFSETQ. The CDR3 runs to 17 residues. Study-wide results and limits: Only blood samples were collected, and tissue repertoires likely differ.

About this clone itself: Its cognate antigen is unknown.

The repertoire was sequenced with immunoSEQ multiplex PCR; TCRdb's copy has only in-frame clones and lacks some. Among more than 2 million clones listed, roughly 96% were seen once. A CD45RA-negative memory subset and a CD45RA+ naive subset were separated from the CD4+ cells. The receptor was derived from a man aged 18 to 30 in good health. This rearrangement joins TRBV5-1 to TRBJ2-1; a weak D match, TRBD2 (5 bases). The sequencing input was naive CD4+ T cells sorted from blood. Stated subset: CD45RA+ positively selected. The CDR3 coding sequence is TGCGCCAGCAGCTTACTCCCGGGGATTTCTCCGTACAATGAGCAGTTCTTC. This sequence encodes CASSLLPGISPYNEQFF. Using reference TRBV5-1 and TRBJ2-1 for the parts outside the CDR3, the full variable domain is KAGVTQTPRYLIKTRGQQVTLSCSPISGHRSVSWYQQTPGQGLQFLFEYFSETQRNKGNFPGRFSGRQFSNSRSEMNVSTLELGDSALYLCASSLLPGISPYNEQFFGPGTRLTVL.